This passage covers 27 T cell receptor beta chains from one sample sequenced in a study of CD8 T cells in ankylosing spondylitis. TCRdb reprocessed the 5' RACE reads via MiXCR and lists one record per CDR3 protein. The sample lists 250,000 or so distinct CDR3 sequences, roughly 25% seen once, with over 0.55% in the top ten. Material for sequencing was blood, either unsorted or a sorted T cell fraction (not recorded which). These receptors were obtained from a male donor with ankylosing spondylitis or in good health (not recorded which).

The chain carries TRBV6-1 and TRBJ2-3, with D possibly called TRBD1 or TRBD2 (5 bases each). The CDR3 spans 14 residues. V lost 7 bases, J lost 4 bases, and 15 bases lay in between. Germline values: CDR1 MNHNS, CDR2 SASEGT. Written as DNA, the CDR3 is TGTGCCAGCAAGCGCCAGGGAGAGGCAGATACGCAGTATTTT. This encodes CASKRQGEADTQYF.

The CDR3 region is CSARPITSTDTQYF. The CDR3 nucleotides are TGCAGTGCTAGGCCCATAACCAGCACAGATACGCAGTATTTT. The chain is built from TRBV20-1 and TRBJ2-3; D gene ambiguous. Germline CDR1 is DFQATT and CDR2 is SNEGSKA (reference sequence). With 3 bases removed from V and 0 bases from J, the gap between germline ends came to 10 bases. The CDR3 is 14 amino acids.

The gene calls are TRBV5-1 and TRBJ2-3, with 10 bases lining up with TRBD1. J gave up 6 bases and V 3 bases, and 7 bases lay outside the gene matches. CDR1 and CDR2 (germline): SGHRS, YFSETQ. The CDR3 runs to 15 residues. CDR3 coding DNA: TGCGCCAGCAGCTCATCGACAGGGGGCTATGATACGCAGTATTTT. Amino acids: CASSSSTGGYDTQYF.

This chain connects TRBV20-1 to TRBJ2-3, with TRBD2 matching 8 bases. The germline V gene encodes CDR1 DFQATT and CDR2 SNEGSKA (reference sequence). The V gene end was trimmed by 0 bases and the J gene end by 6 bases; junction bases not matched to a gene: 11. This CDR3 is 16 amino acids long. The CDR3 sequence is CSARDGTSGGMDTQYF. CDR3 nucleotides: TGCAGTGCTAGAGATGGTACGAGCGGGGGAATGGATACGCAGTATTTT.

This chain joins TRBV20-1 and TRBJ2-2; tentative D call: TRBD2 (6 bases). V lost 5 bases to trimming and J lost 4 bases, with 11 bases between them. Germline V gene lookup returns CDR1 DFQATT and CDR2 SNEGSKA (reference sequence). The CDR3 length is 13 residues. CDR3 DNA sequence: TGCAGTGCTTTCAGCGGGCTCACCGGGGAGCTGTTTTTT. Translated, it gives CSAFSGLTGELFF.

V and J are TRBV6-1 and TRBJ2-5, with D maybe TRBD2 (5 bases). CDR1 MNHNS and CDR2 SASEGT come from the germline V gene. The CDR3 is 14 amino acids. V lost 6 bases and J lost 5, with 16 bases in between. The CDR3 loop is CASRAGLMTETQYF. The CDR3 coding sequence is TGTGCCAGCAGGGCCGGACTGATGACGGAGACCCAGTACTTC.

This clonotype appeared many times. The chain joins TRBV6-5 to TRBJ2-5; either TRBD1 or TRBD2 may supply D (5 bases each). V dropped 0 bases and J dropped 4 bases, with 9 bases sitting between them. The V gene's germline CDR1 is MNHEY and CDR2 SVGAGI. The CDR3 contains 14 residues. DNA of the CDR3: TGTGCCAGCAGTTACTCCAGGGCGGGAGAGACCCAGTACTTC. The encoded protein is CASSYSRAGETQYF.

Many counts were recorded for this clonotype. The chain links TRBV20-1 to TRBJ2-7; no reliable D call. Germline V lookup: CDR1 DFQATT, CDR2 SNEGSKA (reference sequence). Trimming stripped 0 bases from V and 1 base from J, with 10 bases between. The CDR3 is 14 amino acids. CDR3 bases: TGCAGTGCTAGAGAGCGGTTGTTGTCCTACGAGCAGTACTTC. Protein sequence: CSARERLLSYEQYF.

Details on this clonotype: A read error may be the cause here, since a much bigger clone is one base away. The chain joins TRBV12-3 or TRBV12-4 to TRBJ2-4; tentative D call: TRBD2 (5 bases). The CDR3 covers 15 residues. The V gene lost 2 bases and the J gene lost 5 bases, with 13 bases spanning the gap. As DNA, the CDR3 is TGTGCCAGCAGTTTATTGAGGGCAGAGGAAAACATTCAGTACTTC. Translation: CASSLLRAEENIQYF.

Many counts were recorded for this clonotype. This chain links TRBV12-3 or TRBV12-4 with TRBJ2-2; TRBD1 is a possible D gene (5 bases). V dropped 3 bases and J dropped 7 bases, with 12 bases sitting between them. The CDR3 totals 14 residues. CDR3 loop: CASSFNRWGGELFF. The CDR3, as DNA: TGTGCCAGCAGTTTCAACAGGTGGGGCGGGGAGCTGTTTTTT.

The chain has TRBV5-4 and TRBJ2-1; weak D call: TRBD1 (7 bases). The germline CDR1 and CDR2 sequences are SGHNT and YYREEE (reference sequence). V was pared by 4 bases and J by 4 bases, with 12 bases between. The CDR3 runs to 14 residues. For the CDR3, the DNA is TGTGCCAGCAGCCGGACAGGACTATACAATGAGCAGTTCTTC. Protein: CASSRTGLYNEQFF.

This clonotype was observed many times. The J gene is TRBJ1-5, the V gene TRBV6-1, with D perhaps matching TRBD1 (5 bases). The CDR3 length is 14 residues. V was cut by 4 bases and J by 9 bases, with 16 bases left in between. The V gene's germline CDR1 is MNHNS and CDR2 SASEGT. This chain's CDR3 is CASSAGTPIMPQHF. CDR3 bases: TGTGCCAGCAGTGCTGGGACCCCTATCATGCCCCAGCATTTT.

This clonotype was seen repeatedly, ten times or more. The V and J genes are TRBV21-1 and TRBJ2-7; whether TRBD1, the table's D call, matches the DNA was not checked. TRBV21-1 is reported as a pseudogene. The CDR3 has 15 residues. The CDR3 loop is CASSALTGRNYEQYF. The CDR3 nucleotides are TGTGCCAGCAGCGCACTGACAGGGAGAAACTACGAGCAGTACTTC.

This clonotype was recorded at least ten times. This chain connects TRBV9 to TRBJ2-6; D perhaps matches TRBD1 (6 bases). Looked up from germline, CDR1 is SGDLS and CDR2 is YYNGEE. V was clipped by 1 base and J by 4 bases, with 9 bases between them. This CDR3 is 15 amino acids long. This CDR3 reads CASSVTGLGANVLTF. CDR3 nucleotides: TGTGCCAGCAGCGTAACAGGGCTAGGGGCCAACGTCCTGACTTTC.

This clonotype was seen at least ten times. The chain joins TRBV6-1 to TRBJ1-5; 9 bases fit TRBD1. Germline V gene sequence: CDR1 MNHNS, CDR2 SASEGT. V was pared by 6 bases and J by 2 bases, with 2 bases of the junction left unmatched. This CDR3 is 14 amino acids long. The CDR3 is CASSRTGGNQPQHF. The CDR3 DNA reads TGTGCCAGCAGCAGGACAGGGGGCAATCAGCCCCAGCATTTT.

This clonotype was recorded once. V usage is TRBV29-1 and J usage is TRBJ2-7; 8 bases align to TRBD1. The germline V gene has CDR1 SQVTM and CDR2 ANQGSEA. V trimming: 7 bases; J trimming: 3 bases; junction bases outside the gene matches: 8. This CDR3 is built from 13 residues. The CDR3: CSGGQGEDYEQYF. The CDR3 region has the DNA TGCAGCGGCGGACAGGGTGAGGACTACGAGCAGTACTTC.

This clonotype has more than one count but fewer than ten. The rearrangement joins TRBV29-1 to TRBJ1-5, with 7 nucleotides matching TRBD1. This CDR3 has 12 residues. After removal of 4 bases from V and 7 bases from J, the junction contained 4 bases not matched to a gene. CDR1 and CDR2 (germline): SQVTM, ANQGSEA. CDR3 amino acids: CSVGEGQQPQHF. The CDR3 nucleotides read TGCAGCGTTGGGGAGGGACAGCAGCCCCAGCATTTT.

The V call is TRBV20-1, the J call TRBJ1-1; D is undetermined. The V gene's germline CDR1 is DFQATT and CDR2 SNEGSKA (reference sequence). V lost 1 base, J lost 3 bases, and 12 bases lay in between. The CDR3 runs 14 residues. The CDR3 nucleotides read TGCAGTGCTAGAGGCCCTCGGAGTGACACTGAAGCTTTCTTT. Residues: CSARGPRSDTEAFF.

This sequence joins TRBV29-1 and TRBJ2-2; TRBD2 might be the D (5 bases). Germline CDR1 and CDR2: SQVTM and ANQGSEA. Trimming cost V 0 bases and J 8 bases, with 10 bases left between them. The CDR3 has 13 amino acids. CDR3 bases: TGCAGCGTTGAAGAACTAGGAACAGGGGAGCTGTTTTTT. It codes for CSVEELGTGELFF.

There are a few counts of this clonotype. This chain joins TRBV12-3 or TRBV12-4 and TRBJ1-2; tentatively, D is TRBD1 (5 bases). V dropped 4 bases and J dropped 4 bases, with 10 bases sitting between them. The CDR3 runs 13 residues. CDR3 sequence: CASSSGRFYGYTF. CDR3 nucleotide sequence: TGTGCCAGCAGTTCGGGACGGTTCTATGGCTACACCTTC.

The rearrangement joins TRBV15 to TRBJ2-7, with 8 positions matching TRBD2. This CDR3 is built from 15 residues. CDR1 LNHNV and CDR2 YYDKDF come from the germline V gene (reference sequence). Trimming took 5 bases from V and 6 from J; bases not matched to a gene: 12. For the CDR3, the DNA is TGTGCCACCAGCGAACACGGGGCAGGGACTAGCGAGCAGTACTTC. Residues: CATSEHGAGTSEQYF.

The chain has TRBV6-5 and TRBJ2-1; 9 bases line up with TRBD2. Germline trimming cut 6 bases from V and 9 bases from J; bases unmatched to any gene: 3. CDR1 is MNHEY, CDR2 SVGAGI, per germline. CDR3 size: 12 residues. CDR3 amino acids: CASRETSGEQFF. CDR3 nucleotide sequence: TGTGCCAGCAGAGAGACTAGCGGTGAGCAGTTCTTC.

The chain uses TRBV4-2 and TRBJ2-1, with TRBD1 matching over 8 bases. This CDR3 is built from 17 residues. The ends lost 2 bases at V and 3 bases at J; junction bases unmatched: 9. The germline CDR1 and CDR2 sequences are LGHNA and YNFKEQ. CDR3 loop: CASSQRDRQGLYNEQFF. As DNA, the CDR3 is TGTGCCAGCAGCCAACGAGATCGACAGGGGCTCTACAATGAGCAGTTCTTC.

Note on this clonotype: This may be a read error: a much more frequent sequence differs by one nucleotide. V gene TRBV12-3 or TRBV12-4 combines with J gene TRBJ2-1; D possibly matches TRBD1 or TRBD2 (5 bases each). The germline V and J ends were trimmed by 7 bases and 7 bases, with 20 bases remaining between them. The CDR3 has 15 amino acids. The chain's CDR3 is CASKVFGAGKNEQFF. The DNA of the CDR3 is TGTGCCAGCAAGGTCTTCGGGGCAGGGAAAAATGAGCAGTTCTTC.

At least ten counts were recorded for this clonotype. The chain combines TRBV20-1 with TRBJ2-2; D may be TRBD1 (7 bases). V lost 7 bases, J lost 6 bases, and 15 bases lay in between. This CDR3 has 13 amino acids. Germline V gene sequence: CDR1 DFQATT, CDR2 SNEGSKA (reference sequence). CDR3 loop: CSVRTGGAGELFF. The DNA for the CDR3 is TGCAGTGTCCGGACAGGAGGGGCCGGGGAGCTGTTTTTT.

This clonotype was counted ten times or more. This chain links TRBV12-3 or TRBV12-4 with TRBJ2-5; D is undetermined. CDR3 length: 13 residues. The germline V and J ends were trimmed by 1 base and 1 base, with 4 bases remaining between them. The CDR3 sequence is CASSLERQETQYF. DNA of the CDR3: TGTGCCAGCAGTTTAGAGCGCCAAGAGACCCAGTACTTC.

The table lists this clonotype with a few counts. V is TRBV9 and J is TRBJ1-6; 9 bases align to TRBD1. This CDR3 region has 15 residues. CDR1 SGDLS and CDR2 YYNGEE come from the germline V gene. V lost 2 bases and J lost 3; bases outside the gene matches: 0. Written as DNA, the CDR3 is TGTGCCAGCAGCGTGGGACAGGGCTATAATTCACCCCTCCACTTT. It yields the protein CASSVGQGYNSPLHF.